The 14 T cell receptor beta chains presented below share a single source sample, sequenced in a study of blood T cells in healthy people across ages. Then a second PCR, running roughly 6 to 11 cycles, was carried out with a sample-barcoded 5' primer and a J-beta primer mix. In TCRdb, the 5' RACE reads were re-called with MiXCR into one record per CDR3 protein. The sample holds 780,000 or so distinct CDR3 sequences, about 55% seen once. Sequencing was done on a sample of blood. These receptors all stem from an elderly man in good health.

The chain combines TRBV27 with TRBJ2-1; 8 bases align to TRBD1. Per germline, CDR1 MNHEY and CDR2 SMNVEV (reference sequence). The CDR3 runs to 16 residues. Germline trimming cut 5 bases from V and 4 bases from J; bases unmatched to any gene: 10. CDR3: CASSIVTGQGYNEQFF. CDR3 DNA sequence: TGTGCCAGCAGTATTGTAACCGGACAGGGTTACAATGAGCAGTTCTTC.

V and J are TRBV4-1 and TRBJ2-4, with D tentatively TRBD1 (6 bases). Gene TRBJ2-5 matches the end of the DNA better, so the J call may be wrong. The CDR3 covers 16 residues. Germline loops: CDR1 MGHRA, CDR2 YSYEKL. CDR3 in amino acids: CASSQDPPGVGETQYF. DNA of the CDR3: TGCGCCAGCAGCCAGGACCCCCCAGGGGTAGGAGAGACCCAGTACTTC.

This clonotype was recorded a few times. The chain is built from TRBV15 and TRBJ2-1; perhaps TRBD1 as D (6 bases). This CDR3 comprises 11 residues. Germline assignment: CDR1 LNHNV and CDR2 YYDKDF (reference sequence). Trimming took off 3 bases at V and 10 bases at J, with 7 bases between the two ends. The CDR3 nucleotides read TGTGCCACCAGCAGTGACAGGGAGCAGTTCTTC. It encodes CATSSDREQFF.

The V and J genes are TRBV4-1 and TRBJ2-7; tentatively, D is TRBD1 (5 bases). The CDR3 runs 18 residues. Germline V gene sequence: CDR1 MGHRA, CDR2 YSYEKL. The V end was cut by 1 base, the J end by 7 bases, with 26 bases between. CDR3 sequence reads: CASSQGLGALLSAKEQYF. CDR3 coding DNA: TGCGCCAGCAGCCAAGGATTAGGGGCCCTTCTTTCCGCTAAGGAGCAGTACTTC.

The chain uses TRBV6-1 and TRBJ2-7; D uncertain. Trimming cost V 2 bases and J 1 base, with 12 bases left between them. CDR3 length: 15 amino acids. Looked up from germline, CDR1 is MNHNS and CDR2 is SASEGT. Written as DNA, the CDR3 is TGTGCCAGCAGTGAACTAACTAACGGATCCTACGAGCAGTACTTC. Residues: CASSELTNGSYEQYF.

The chain couples TRBV12-3 or TRBV12-4 to TRBJ2-7, with 7 bases fitting TRBD2. This CDR3 has 14 amino acids. The junction had 11 bases not matched to a gene; V was cut back by 6 bases and J by 6 bases. The CDR3 loop is CASRGGGLVGEQYF. The CDR3 DNA follows: TGTGCCAGCAGGGGCGGGGGTTTGGTGGGCGAGCAGTACTTC.

The chain has TRBV4-2 and TRBJ1-5; the D is unclear. The V gene lost 1 base and the J gene lost 5 bases, with 12 bases spanning the gap. The CDR3 is 15 amino acids. Germline assignment: CDR1 LGHNA and CDR2 YNFKEQ. CDR3 residues: CASSQASGDYQPQHF. For the CDR3, the DNA is TGTGCCAGCAGCCAAGCCAGCGGAGACTATCAGCCCCAGCATTTT.

The J gene is TRBJ2-5, the V gene TRBV12-3 or TRBV12-4; 9 nucleotides line up with TRBD1. The CDR3 totals 15 residues. V lost 6 bases, J lost 1 base, and 6 bases stayed unmatched. The CDR3 DNA follows: TGTGCCAGCAGCCCGGGACAGGGTTTCCAAGAGACCCAGTACTTC. Translation gives CASSPGQGFQETQYF.

In nucleotides, the CDR3 is TGTGCCAGCAGTGAATGGGCCACGGTCTACGAGCAGTACTTC. As protein: CASSEWATVYEQYF. V usage is TRBV6-1 and J usage is TRBJ2-4; no firm D call. The closer fit of TRBJ2-7 to the DNA end suggests the J call may be wrong. CDR1 MNHNS and CDR2 SASEGT come from the germline V gene. The CDR3 contains 14 residues.

The gene calls are TRBV3-1 and TRBJ1-1; unclear D gene. The CDR3 extends over 14 amino acids. CDR1 is LGHDT and CDR2 is YNNKEL in the germline V gene (reference sequence). The V end lost 1 base, the J end lost 3 bases, and 9 bases lay between the germline ends. CDR3 protein: CASSQVNVDTEAFF. The DNA of the CDR3 is TGTGCCAGCAGCCAAGTCAACGTCGACACTGAAGCTTTCTTT. Full variable domain (missing parts from reference TRBV3-1 and TRBJ1-1): DTAVSQTPKYLVTQMGNDKSIKCEQNLGHDTMYWYKQDSKKFLKIMFSYNNKELIINETVPNRFSPKSPDKAHLNLHINSLELGDSAVYFCASSQVNVDTEAFFGQGTRLTVV.

This clonotype is a singleton in its sample. This chain connects TRBV29-1 to TRBJ2-5; D may correspond to TRBD1 or TRBD2 (5 bases each). V lost 0 bases to trimming and J lost 11 bases, with 10 bases between them. This CDR3 is 11 amino acids long. CDR1 and CDR2 from the germline V gene are SQVTM and ANQGSEA. The CDR3 DNA reads TGCAGCGTTGAAGATCGCAGGGAGCAGTACTTC. It translates to CSVEDRREQYF. Filled out from reference TRBV29-1 and TRBJ2-5, the complete variable domain reads SAVISQKPSRDICQRGTSLTIQCQVDSQVTMMFWYRQQPGQSLTLIATANQGSEATYESGFVIDKFPISRPNLTFSTLTVSNMSPEDSSIYLCSVEDRREQYFGPGTRLLVL.

This chain connects TRBV3-1 to TRBJ2-1; TRBD2 matches 9 bases. The CDR3 length is 14 residues. The germline CDR1 and CDR2 sequences are LGHDT and YNNKEL (reference sequence). V was pared by 4 bases and J by 7 bases, with 5 bases of the junction left unmatched. The CDR3 coding sequence is TGTGCCAGCAGCCGTAGCGGGAGTGGAAATGAGCAGTTCTTC. Amino acids: CASSRSGSGNEQFF.

Only a few counts were recorded for this clonotype. The V and J genes are TRBV4-2 and TRBJ2-5; TRBD2 agrees at 8 bases. J was trimmed by 1 base and V by 3 bases; bases with no gene match: 16. Germline V gives CDR1 LGHNA, CDR2 YNFKEQ. The CDR3 extends over 19 amino acids. The DNA of the CDR3 is TGTGCCAGCAGCCAGGTTTACTTCGGGACTAGTGGACTCCAAGAGACCCAGTACTTC. Its protein product is CASSQVYFGTSGLQETQYF.

The table lists this clonotype with a few counts. V is TRBV7-9 and J is TRBJ2-1, with 10 bases aligning to TRBD2. The CDR3 loop spans 18 amino acids. J was trimmed by 1 base and V by 0 bases; bases with no gene match: 6. Looked up from germline, CDR1 is SEHNR and CDR2 is FQNEAQ (reference sequence). The CDR3 region has the DNA TGTGCCAGCAGCTTAGCAAAGAGCGGGAGGGGTTCCTACAATGAGCAGTTCTTC. It codes for CASSLAKSGRGSYNEQFF.